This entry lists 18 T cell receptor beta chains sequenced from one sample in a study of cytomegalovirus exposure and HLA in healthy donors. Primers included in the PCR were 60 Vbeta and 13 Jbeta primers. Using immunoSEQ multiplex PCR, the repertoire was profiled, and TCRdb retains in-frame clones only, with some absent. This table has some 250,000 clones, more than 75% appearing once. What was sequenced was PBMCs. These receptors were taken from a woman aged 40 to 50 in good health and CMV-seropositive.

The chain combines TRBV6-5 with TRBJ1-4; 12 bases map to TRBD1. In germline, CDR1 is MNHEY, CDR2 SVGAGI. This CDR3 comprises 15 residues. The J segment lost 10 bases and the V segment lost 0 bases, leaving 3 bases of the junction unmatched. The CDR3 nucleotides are TGTGCCAGCAGTTACTCCGGGACAGGGGGCAGAAAACTGTTTTTT. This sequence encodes CASSYSGTGGRKLFF.

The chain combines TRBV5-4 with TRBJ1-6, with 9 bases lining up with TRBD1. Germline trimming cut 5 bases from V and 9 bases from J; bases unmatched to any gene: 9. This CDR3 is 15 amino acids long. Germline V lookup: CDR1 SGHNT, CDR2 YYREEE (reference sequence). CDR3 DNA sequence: TGTGCCAGCAGACAAGATGCGGACAGGGGTTCACCCCTCCACTTT. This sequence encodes CASRQDADRGSPLHF. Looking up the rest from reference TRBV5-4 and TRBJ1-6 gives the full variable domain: ETGVTQSPTHLIKTRGQQVTLRCSSQSGHNTVSWYQQALGQGPQFIFQYYREEENGRGNFPPRFSGLQFPNYSSELNVNALELDDSALYLCASRQDADRGSPLHFGNGTRLTVT.

CDR3 DNA sequence: TGTGCCAGCCACAGGGGGAGGGCTGAAGGCGGGGAGCTGTTTTTT. Its translation is CASHRGRAEGGELFF. V usage is TRBV7-6 and J usage is TRBJ2-2; possibly TRBD1 for D (8 bases). Germline-derived CDR1 and CDR2 are SGHVS and FNYEAQ. V lost 8 bases and J lost 7, with 20 bases in between. This CDR3 region has 15 residues.

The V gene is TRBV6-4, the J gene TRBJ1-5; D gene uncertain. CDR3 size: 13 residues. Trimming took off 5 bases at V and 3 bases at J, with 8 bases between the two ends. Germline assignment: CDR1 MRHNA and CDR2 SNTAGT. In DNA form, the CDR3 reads TGTGCCAGCAGTTATGAGGTCAATCAGCCCCAGCATTTT. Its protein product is CASSYEVNQPQHF.

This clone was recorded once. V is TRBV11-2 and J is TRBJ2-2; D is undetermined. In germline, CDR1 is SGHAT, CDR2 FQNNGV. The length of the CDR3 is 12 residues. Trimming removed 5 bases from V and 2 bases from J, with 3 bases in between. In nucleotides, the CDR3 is TGTGCCAGCAGCCCTAACACCGGGGAGCTGTTTTTT. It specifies CASSPNTGELFF. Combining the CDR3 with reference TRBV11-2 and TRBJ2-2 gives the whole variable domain EAGVAQSPRYKIIEKRQSVAFWCNPISGHATLYWYQQILGQGPKLLIQFQNNGVVDDSQLPKDRFSAERLKGVDSTLKIQPAKLEDSAVYLCASSPNTGELFFGEGSRLTVL.

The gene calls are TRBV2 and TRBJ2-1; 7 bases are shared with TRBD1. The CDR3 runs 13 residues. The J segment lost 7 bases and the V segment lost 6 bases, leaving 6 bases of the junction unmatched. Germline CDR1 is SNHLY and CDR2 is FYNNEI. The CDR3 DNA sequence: TGTGCCAGCAGGGAGGACAGGCTAAATGAGCAGTTCTTC. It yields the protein CASREDRLNEQFF.

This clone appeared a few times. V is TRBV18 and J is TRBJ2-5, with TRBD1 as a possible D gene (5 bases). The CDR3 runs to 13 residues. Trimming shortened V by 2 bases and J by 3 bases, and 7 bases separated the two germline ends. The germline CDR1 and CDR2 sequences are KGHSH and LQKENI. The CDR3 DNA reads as TGTGCCAGCTCACCAGGGGCCAAAGAGACCCAGTACTTC. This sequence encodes CASSPGAKETQYF.

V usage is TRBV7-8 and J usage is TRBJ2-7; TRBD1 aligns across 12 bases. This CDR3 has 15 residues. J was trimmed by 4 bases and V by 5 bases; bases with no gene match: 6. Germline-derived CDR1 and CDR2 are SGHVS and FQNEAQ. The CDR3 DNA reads TGTGCCAGCAGCCCCCGGGACAGGGGGCATTACGAGCAGTACTTC. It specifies CASSPRDRGHYEQYF.

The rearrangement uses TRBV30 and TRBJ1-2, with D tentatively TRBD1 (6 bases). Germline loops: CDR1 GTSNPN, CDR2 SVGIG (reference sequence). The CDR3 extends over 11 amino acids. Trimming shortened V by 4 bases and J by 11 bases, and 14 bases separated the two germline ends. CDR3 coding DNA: TGTGCCTGGACGGCAGGGGACGGTTACACCTTC. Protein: CAWTAGDGYTF.

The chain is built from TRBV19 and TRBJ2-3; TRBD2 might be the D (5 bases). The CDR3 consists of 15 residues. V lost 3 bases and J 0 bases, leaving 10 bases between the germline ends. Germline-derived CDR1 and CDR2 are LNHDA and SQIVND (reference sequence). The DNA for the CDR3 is TGTGCCAGTAGTATGTGGGAGACTAGCACAGATACGCAGTATTTT. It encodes CASSMWETSTDTQYF.

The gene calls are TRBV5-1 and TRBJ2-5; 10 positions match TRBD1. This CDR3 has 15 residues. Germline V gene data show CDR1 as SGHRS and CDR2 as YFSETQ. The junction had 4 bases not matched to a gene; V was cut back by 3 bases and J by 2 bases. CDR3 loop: CASSSGTGVQETQYF. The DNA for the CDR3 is TGCGCCAGCAGCTCCGGGACAGGGGTTCAAGAGACCCAGTACTTC.

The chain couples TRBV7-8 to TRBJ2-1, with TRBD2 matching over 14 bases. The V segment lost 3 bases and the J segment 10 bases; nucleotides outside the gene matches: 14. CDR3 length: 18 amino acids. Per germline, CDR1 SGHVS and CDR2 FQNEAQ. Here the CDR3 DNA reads TGTGCCAGCAGCTTGACTAGACTAGCGGGAGGGCCATGGCAGGAGCAGTTCTTC. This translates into CASSLTRLAGGPWQEQFF.

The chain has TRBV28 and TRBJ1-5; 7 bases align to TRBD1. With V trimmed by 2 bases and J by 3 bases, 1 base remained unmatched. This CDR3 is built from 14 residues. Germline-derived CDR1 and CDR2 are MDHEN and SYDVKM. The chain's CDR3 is CASSLTGDNQPQHF. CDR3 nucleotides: TGTGCCAGCAGTTTAACAGGGGACAATCAGCCCCAGCATTTT. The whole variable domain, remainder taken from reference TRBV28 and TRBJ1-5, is DVKVTQSSRYLVKRTGEKVFLECVQDMDHENMFWYRQDPGLGLRLIYFSYDVKMKEKGDIPEGYSVSREKKERFSLILESASTNQTSMYLCASSLTGDNQPQHFGDGTRLSIL.

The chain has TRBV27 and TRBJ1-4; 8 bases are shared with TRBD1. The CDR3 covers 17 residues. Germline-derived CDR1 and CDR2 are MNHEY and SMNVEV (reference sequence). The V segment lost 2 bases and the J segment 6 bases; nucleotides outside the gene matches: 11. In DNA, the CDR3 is TGTGCCAGCAGTTTACCTCGCCGGGACAGGCGATATGAAAAACTGTTTTTT. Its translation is CASSLPRRDRRYEKLFF.

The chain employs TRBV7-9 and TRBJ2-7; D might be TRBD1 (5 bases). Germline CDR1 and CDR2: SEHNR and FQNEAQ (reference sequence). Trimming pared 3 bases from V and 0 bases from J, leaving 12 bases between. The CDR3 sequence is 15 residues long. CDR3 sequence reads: CASSFLDSLSYEQYF. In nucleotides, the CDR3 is TGTGCCAGCAGCTTCCTTGACAGCCTCTCCTACGAGCAGTACTTC.

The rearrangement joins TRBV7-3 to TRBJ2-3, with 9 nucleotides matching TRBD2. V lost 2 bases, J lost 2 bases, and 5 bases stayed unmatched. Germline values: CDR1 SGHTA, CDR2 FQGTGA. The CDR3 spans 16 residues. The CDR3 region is CASSLSLAGSTDTQYF. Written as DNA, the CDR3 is TGTGCCAGCAGCTTATCGCTAGCGGGGTCCACAGATACGCAGTATTTT.

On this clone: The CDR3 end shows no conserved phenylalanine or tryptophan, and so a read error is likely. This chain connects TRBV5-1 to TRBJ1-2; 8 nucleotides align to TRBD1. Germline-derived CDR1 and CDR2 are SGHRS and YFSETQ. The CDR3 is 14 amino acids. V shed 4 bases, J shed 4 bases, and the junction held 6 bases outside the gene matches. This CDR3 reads CASSAGQGAYGYTL. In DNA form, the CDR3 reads TGCGCCAGCAGCGCCGGACAGGGCGCCTATGGCTACACCCTC.

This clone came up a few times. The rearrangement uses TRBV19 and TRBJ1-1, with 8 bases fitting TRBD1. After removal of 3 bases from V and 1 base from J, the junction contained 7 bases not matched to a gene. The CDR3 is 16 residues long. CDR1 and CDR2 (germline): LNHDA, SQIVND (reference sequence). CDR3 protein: CASSIRQGASNTEAFF. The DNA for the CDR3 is TGTGCCAGTAGTATTCGGCAGGGGGCCTCGAACACTGAAGCTTTCTTT.